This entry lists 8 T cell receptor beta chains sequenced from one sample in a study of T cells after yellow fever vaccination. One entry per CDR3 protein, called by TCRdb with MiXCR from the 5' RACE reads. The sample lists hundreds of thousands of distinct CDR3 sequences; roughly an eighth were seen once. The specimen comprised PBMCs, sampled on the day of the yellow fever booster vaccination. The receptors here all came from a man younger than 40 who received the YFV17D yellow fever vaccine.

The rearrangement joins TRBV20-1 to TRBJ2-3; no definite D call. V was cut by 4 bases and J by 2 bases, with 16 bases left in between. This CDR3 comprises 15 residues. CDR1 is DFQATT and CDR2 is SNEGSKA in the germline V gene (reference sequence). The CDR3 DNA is TGCAGTGCTACTAAGGGCCAACCCTACACAGATACGCAGTATTTT. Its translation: CSATKGQPYTDTQYF.

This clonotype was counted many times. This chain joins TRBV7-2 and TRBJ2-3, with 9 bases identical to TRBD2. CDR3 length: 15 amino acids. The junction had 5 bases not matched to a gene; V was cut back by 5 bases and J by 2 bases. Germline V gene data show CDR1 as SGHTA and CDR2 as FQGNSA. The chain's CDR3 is CASSPAGGPTDTQYF. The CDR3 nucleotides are TGTGCCAGCAGCCCCGCGGGAGGGCCCACAGATACGCAGTATTTT.

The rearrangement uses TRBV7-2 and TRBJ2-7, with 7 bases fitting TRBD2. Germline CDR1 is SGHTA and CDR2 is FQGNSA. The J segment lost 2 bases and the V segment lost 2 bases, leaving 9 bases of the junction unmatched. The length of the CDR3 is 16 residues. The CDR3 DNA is TGTGCCAGCAGCTTACGGGGGACTAACCTACCCTACGAGCAGTACTTC. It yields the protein CASSLRGTNLPYEQYF.

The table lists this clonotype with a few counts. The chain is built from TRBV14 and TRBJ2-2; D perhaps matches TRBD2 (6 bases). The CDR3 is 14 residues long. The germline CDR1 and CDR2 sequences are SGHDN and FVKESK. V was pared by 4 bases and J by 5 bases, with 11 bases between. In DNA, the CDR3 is TGTGCCAGCAGCCGAACTAGCTGGACCGGGGAGCTGTTTTTT. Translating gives CASSRTSWTGELFF.

CDR3 sequence reads: CASSRSLSTNEKLFF. CDR3 bases: TGCGCCAGCAGCCGGTCCTTGAGCACTAATGAAAAACTGTTTTTT. The rearrangement links TRBV4-1 to TRBJ1-4; the D is unclear. Germline CDR1 reads MGHRA; CDR2 reads YSYEKL. The V end lost 4 bases, the J end lost 2 bases, and 11 bases lay between the germline ends. CDR3 length: 15 residues.

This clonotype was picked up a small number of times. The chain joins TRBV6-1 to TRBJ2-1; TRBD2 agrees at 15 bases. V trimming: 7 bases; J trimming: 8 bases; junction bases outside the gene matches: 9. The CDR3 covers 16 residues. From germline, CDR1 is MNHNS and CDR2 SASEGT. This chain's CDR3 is CASISGLAGGGYEQFF. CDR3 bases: TGTGCCAGCATCAGCGGACTAGCGGGAGGGGGCTATGAGCAGTTCTTC.

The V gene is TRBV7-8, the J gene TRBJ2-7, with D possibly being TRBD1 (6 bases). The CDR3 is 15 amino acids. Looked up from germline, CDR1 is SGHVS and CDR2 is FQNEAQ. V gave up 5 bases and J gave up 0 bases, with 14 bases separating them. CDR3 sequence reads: CASSHGQTRSYEQYF. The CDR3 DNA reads TGTGCCAGCAGCCACGGACAGACACGCTCCTACGAGCAGTACTTC.

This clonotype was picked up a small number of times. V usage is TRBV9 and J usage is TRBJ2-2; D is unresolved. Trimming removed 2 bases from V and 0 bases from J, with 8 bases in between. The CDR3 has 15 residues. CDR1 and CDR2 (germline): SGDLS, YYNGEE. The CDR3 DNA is TGTGCCAGCAGCGTCGGCAGGCCGAACACCGGGGAGCTGTTTTTT. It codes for CASSVGRPNTGELFF.